This T cell receptor beta chain was identified in a study of T cells in Graves' hyperthyroidism and ophthalmopathy. J was trimmed by 4 bases and V by 8 bases; bases with no gene match: 7. In germline, CDR1 is DFQATT, CDR2 SNEGSKA (reference sequence). The CDR3 is made up of 12 amino acids. The hyperthyroidism was newly diagnosed and had lasted under 2 months; the patients were aged 18 to 65. TCR beta CDR3 regions were amplified from RNA. Initially, a first-round RT-PCR of the TCR CDR3 employed the HTBI primer set. MiXCR, run by TCRdb on the multiplex PCR reads, gives a single entry per CDR3 protein. The sample records 250,000 or so distinct CDR3 sequences, about 16% being singletons.

The genes are TRBV20-1 and TRBJ1-1; 7 bases agree with TRBD1. The sequence came from a woman between 50 and 59 years old with Graves' hyperthyroidism that later progressed to Graves' ophthalmopathy. The sequenced sample was blood. The CDR3 loop reads CSPYRGSTEAFF. DNA of the CDR3: TGCAGTCCTTACAGGGGAAGCACTGAAGCTTTCTTT.